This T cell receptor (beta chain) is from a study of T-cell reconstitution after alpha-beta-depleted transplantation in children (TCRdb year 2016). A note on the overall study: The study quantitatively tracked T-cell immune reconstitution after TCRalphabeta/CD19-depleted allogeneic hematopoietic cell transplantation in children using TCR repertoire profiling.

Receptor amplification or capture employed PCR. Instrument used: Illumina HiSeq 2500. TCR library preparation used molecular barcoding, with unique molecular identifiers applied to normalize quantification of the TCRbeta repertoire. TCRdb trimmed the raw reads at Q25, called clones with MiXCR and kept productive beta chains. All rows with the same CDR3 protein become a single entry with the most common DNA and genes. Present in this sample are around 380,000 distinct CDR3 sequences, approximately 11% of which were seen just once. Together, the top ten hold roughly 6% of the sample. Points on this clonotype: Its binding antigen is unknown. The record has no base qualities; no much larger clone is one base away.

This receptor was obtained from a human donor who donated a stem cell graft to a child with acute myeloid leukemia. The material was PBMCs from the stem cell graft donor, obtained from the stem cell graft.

The DNA is as follows: TGTGCCAGCAGCCAAACCGGACAGACTGAAGCTTTCTTT. Its protein is CASSQTGQTEAFF. The chain uses TRBV3-1 and TRBJ1-1; TRBD1 is a possible D gene, resting on 6 matching bases. The CDR3 goes from the cysteine to the phenylalanine over 13 residues. Only CDR3 DNA remains: 39 bases, in frame from the first base. V loses 2 bases of germline sequence and J loses 5 bases, and the interval between the two ends is 9 bases. CDR1 LGHDT and CDR2 YNNKEL are derived from the germline V gene (reference sequence). Reference TRBV3-1 and TRBJ1-1 proteins supply the regions before and after the CDR3; the full variable domain is: DTAVSQTPKYLVTQMGNDKSIKCEQNLGHDTMYWYKQDSKKFLKIMFSYNNKELIINETVPNRFSPKSPDKAHLNLHINSLELGDSAVYFCASSQTGQTEAFFGQGTRLTVV.